The present TCR beta chain was sequenced within a study of PD-1 blockade in classical Hodgkin lymphoma. Regarding time point: cycle 4 day 1 (C4D1), after 6 weeks of nivolumab. All the patients suffered relapse after autologous stem cell transplantation, and brentuximab vedotin exposure differed. This CDR3 region has 15 residues. In germline, CDR1 is MGHRA, CDR2 YSYEKL. V lost 0 bases to trimming and J lost 2 bases, with 10 bases between them. The repertoire was sequenced with immunoSEQ multiplex PCR; TCRdb's copy has only in-frame clones and lacks some. The sample carries about 93,000 clones, approximately 78% recorded once.

This clonotype originated in a human donor with classical Hodgkin lymphoma. The specimen was peripheral blood mononuclear cells (PBMCs), collected before the fourth cycle of nivolumab. V is TRBV4-1 and J is TRBJ1-2; weak D call: TRBD1 (5 bases). The CDR3 reads CASSQEETVNYGYTF. CDR3 DNA sequence: TGCGCCAGCAGCCAAGAAGAGACAGTGAACTATGGCTACACCTTC.